The rows below give T cell receptor beta chains drawn from one sample of a study of radiation and T cells in renal cell carcinoma. TCRdb's copy holds only in-frame clones and misses some; the assay was immunoSEQ multiplex PCR. The sample lists more than 150,000 clones, approximately 90% occurring once. Sequencing used blood, obtained from a patient whose treatment included radiotherapy and nephrectomy. These TCRs come from a woman aged 50 to 65 with renal cell carcinoma. The CDR3 runs from the conserved cysteine through the conserved F or W. Fields, in order: D gene, V gene, J gene, CDR3 protein. The D gene is left open where the match is weak.

d_call: TRBD1
v_call: TRBV11-1
j_call: TRBJ1-6
cdr3_aa: CASSAIYDRGNSDNSPLHF

d_call: NA
v_call: TRBV7-2
j_call: TRBJ2-7
cdr3_aa: CASSPRVSYEQYF

d_call: NA
v_call: TRBV5-1
j_call: TRBJ1-5
cdr3_aa: CASSLDVGVDQPQHF

d_call: TRBD1
v_call: TRBV7-8
j_call: TRBJ1-5
cdr3_aa: CASSLLDRVRNQPQHF

d_call: NA
v_call: TRBV7-9
j_call: TRBJ2-7
cdr3_aa: CASRGPGGISYEQYF

d_call: TRBD1
v_call: TRBV19
j_call: TRBJ2-1
cdr3_aa: CASRGRGPYEQFF

d_call: NA
v_call: TRBV6-1
j_call: TRBJ1-2
cdr3_aa: CASSDPGGYYGYTF

d_call: NA
v_call: TRBV12-1
j_call: TRBJ1-2
cdr3_aa: CASRSTGTGNVKGGYTF

d_call: NA
v_call: TRBV6-6
j_call: TRBJ2-2
cdr3_aa: CASSTAGVPGELFF

d_call: NA
v_call: TRBV7-2
j_call: TRBJ1-5
cdr3_aa: CASSWAWGSNQPQHF

d_call: NA
v_call: TRBV7-8
j_call: TRBJ1-3
cdr3_aa: CASSIKQGYSGNTIYF

d_call: TRBD1
v_call: TRBV6-6
j_call: TRBJ2-7
cdr3_aa: CASSTRQGSGQYF

d_call: NA
v_call: TRBV28
j_call: TRBJ1-1
cdr3_aa: CASSLEQGKAFF

d_call: NA
v_call: TRBV6-5
j_call: TRBJ1-2
cdr3_aa: CASSYDRTYGYTF

d_call: TRBD1
v_call: TRBV18
j_call: TRBJ1-1
cdr3_aa: CASSPDRVPVGTEAFF

d_call: NA
v_call: TRBV6-6
j_call: TRBJ1-1
cdr3_aa: CASRTGWRNEAFF

d_call: NA
v_call: TRBV2
j_call: TRBJ1-1
cdr3_aa: CASSHGRGWNTEAFF

d_call: NA
v_call: TRBV6-5
j_call: TRBJ1-1
cdr3_aa: CASGTTGNTEAFF

d_call: NA
v_call: TRBV7-2
j_call: TRBJ2-3
cdr3_aa: CASSLPVPDTQYF

d_call: NA
v_call: TRBV4-1
j_call: TRBJ1-2
cdr3_aa: CASSHRGGGGYTF

d_call: TRBD2
v_call: TRBV9
j_call: TRBJ2-2
cdr3_aa: CASGGLAGYPGRANTGELFF

d_call: NA
v_call: TRBV19
j_call: TRBJ1-4
cdr3_aa: CASKVIEAGFEKLFF

d_call: TRBD1
v_call: TRBV29-1
j_call: TRBJ2-7
cdr3_aa: CSVGRQGAGEQYF

d_call: TRBD1
v_call: TRBV19
j_call: TRBJ2-7
cdr3_aa: CASSRTGTYEQYF

d_call: NA
v_call: TRBV6-5
j_call: TRBJ2-5
cdr3_aa: CASSRDSQETQYF

d_call: NA
v_call: TRBV6-1
j_call: TRBJ2-1
cdr3_aa: CATFSGDSENEQFF

d_call: NA
v_call: TRBV10-3
j_call: TRBJ2-7
cdr3_aa: CAISGRRGASYEQYF

d_call: NA
v_call: TRBV19
j_call: TRBJ1-4
cdr3_aa: CASSLAHRGVEKLFF

d_call: TRBD1
v_call: TRBV9
j_call: TRBJ1-1
cdr3_aa: CASSVDQGGREAFF

d_call: NA
v_call: TRBV19
j_call: TRBJ2-6
cdr3_aa: CASSILRDYSGANVLTF

d_call: NA
v_call: TRBV7-6
j_call: TRBJ1-2
cdr3_aa: CASSPSGVTNYGYTF

d_call: NA
v_call: TRBV27
j_call: TRBJ2-6
cdr3_aa: CASTKMVSSSGANVLTF

d_call: TRBD1
v_call: TRBV6-6
j_call: TRBJ1-5
cdr3_aa: CASRRGQDDQPQHF

d_call: NA
v_call: TRBV29-1
j_call: TRBJ2-7
cdr3_aa: CSACIVSGGTFGEQYF

d_call: NA
v_call: TRBV9
j_call: TRBJ1-3
cdr3_aa: CASSVLGDTIYF

d_call: NA
v_call: TRBV6-5
j_call: TRBJ1-1
cdr3_aa: CASSYGGAQIEAFF

d_call: NA
v_call: TRBV5-4
j_call: TRBJ1-3
cdr3_aa: CASSLDLPGNTIYF

d_call: NA
v_call: TRBV18
j_call: TRBJ1-1
cdr3_aa: CASSPGRSANTEAFF

d_call: TRBD1
v_call: TRBV6-1
j_call: TRBJ2-1
cdr3_aa: CASGEGAGYNEQFF

d_call: TRBD2
v_call: TRBV19
j_call: TRBJ2-5
cdr3_aa: CASSIRQLAGGKETQYF

d_call: NA
v_call: TRBV6-4
j_call: TRBJ1-1
cdr3_aa: CASSDAARLMNTEAFF